The present entry profiles one T cell receptor beta chain with its context. The antigen is unknown. The data were obtained in a study of siplizumab effects on memory and regulatory T cells. CDR3 length: 15 amino acids. Trimming at V came to 5 bases and at J to 7 bases, leaving 11 bases not matched to a gene. Germline V gene sequence: CDR1 MNHEY, CDR2 SMNVEV (reference sequence). Libraries were prepared by immunoSEQ multiplex PCR; TCRdb keeps only in-frame clonotypes and omits some of them. The sample lists about 87,000 clones, around 90% seen once, with roughly 14% in the top ten. Study results and caveats: Tregs that proliferated in siplizumab cultures did not have their suppressive function confirmed. Naive T cells were seemingly more diverse than memory cells, and major contributions to the alloresponse seemed to be made by them.

Input material: CD4+ T cells sorted from blood. The sequence derives from a human donor in good health. The J gene is TRBJ1-1, the V gene TRBV27; 9 bases fit TRBD1. The CDR3 region is CASSPVDRGPGEAFF. CDR3 nucleotide sequence: TGTGCCAGCAGTCCAGTGGACAGGGGCCCAGGTGAAGCTTTCTTT.